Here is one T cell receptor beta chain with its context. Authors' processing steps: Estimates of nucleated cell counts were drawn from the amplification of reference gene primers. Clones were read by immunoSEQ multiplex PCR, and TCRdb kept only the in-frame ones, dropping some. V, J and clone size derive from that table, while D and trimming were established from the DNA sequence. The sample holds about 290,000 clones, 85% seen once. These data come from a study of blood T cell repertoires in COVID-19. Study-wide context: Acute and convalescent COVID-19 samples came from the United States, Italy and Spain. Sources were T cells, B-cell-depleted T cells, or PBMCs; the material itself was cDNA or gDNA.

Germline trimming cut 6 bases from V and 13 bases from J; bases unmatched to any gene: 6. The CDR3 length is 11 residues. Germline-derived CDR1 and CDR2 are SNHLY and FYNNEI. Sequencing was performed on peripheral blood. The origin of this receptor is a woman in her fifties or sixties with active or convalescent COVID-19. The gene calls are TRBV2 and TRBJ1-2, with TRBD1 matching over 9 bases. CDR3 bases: TGTGCCAGCAGCCGGGACAGGGTCCCCACCTTC. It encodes CASSRDRVPTF.